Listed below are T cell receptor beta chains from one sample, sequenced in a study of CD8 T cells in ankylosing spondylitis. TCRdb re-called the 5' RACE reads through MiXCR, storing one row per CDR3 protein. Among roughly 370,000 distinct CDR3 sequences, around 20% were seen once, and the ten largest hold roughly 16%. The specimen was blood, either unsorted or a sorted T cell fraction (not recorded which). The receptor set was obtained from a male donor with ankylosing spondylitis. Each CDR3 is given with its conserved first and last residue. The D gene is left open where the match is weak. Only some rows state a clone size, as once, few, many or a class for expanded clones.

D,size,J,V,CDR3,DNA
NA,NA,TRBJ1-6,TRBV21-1,CASSLCRGQGCSPLHF,TGTGCCAGCAGCCTCTGCCGGGGACAGGGCTGTTCACCCCTCCACTTT
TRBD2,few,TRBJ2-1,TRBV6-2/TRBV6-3,CASRARGVREGLSSYNEQFF,TGTGCCAGCAGGGCCAGGGGGGTGCGGGAGGGCTTGAGCTCCTACAATGAGCAGTTCTTC
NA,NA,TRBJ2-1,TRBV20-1,CSAGAGGYYNEQFF,TGCAGTGCTGGGGCAGGGGGGTACTACAATGAGCAGTTCTTC
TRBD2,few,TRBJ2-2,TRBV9,CASSFLAGGPMDTGELFF,TGTGCCAGCAGCTTTCTAGCGGGAGGGCCCATGGACACCGGGGAGCTGTTTTTT
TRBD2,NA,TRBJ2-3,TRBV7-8,CASSFSGTSGGTDTQYF,TGTGCCAGCAGCTTTTCCGGGACTAGCGGGGGTACAGATACGCAGTATTTT
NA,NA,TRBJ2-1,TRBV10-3,CAIRGPDSYNEQFF,TGTGCCATCAGGGGGCCGGACTCCTACAATGAGCAGTTCTTC
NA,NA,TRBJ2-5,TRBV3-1,CASSPTNVQETQYF,TGTGCCAGCAGCCCAACTAACGTACAAGAGACCCAGTACTTC
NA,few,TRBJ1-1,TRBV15,CATSRDPMGRRNTEAFF,TGTGCCACCAGCAGAGATCCGATGGGCAGGAGGAACACTGAAGCTTTCTTT
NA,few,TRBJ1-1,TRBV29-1,CSVDFGWGRAFF,TGCAGCGTTGATTTTGGGTGGGGGCGGGCTTTCTTT
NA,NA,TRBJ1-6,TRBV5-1,CASSRAGQRAYSPLHF,TGCGCCAGCAGCAGGGCGGGACAAAGGGCCTATTCACCCCTCCACTTT
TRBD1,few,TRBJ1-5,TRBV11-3,CASSLRDSQPQHF,TGTGCCAGCAGCTTAAGGGACAGTCAGCCCCAGCATTTT
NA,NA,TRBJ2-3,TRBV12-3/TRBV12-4,CASSSPWGGSRTDTQYF,TGTGCCAGCAGTTCCCCGTGGGGGGGCTCTCGCACAGATACGCAGTATTTT
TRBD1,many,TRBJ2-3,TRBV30,CASRDRRTDTQYF,TGTGCCAGCCGGGACAGGCGCACAGATACGCAGTATTTT
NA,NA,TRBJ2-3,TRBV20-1,CSTTRGRSTDTQYF,TGCAGTACTACCAGAGGCAGGAGCACAGATACGCAGTATTTT
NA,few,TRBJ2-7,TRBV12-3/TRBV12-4,CASSLIGASSEQYF,TGTGCCAGCAGTTTGATCGGAGCTAGCTCCGAGCAGTACTTC
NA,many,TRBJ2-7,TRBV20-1,CSAQPSRYEQYF,TGCAGTGCCCAACCTTCGAGGTACGAGCAGTACTTC
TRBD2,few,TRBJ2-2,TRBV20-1,CSAGGLAGTGELFF,TGCAGTGCGGGAGGACTAGCGGGTACCGGGGAGCTGTTTTTT
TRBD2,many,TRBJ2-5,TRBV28,CASSRRLAVGVQETQYF,TGTGCCAGCAGCCGGCGACTAGCGGTGGGGGTACAAGAGACCCAGTACTTC